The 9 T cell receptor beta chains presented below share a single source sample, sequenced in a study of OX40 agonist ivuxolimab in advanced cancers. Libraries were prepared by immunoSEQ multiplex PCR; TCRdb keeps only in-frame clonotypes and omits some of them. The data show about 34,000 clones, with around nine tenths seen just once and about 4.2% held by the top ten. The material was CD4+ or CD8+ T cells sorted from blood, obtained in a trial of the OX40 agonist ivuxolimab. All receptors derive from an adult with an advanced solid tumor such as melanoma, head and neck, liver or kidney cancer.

CDR3 nucleotides: TGTGCCAGCCGACAGGGTTTGGCCGGGGAGCTGTTTTTT. Protein: CASRQGLAGELFF. This sequence joins TRBV6-1 and TRBJ2-2; TRBD1 aligns across 7 bases. Germline assignment: CDR1 MNHNS and CDR2 SASEGT. This CDR3 is built from 13 residues. Trimming removed 8 bases from V and 6 bases from J; junction bases left unmatched: 6.

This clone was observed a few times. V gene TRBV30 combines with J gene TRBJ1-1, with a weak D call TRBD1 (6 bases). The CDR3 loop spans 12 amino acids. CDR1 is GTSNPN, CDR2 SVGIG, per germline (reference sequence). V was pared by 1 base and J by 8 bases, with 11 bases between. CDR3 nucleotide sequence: TGTGCCTGGAGTGGTTGGACAGCAGAAGCTTTCTTT. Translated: CAWSGWTAEAFF.

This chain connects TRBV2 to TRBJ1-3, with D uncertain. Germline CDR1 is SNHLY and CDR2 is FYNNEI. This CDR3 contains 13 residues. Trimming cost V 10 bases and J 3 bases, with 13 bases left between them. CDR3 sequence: CAIGEAFGNTIYF. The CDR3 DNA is TGTGCCATTGGAGAGGCATTTGGAAACACCATATATTTT.

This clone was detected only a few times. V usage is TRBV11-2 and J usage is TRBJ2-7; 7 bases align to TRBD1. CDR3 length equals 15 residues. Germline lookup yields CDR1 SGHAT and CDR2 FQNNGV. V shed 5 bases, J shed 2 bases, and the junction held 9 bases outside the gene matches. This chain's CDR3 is CASSTLRGTAYEQYF. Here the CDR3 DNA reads TGTGCCAGCAGCACCCTCCGAGGGACAGCCTACGAGCAGTACTTC.

CDR3 sequence: CASSSGTGSTDTQYF. The CDR3 nucleotides read TGTGCCAGCAGCTCGGGGACAGGGTCCACAGATACGCAGTATTTT. This rearrangement joins TRBV11-2 to TRBJ2-3; 9 bases map to TRBD1. Germline loops: CDR1 SGHAT, CDR2 FQNNGV. The ends lost 4 bases at V and 2 bases at J; junction bases unmatched: 4. The CDR3 runs to 15 residues.

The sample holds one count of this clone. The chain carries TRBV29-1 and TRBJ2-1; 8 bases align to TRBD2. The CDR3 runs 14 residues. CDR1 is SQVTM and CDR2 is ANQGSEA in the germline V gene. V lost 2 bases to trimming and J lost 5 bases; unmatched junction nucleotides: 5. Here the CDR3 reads CSVEISGGNNEQFF. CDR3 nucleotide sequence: TGCAGCGTTGAAATCTCGGGAGGGAACAATGAGCAGTTCTTC.

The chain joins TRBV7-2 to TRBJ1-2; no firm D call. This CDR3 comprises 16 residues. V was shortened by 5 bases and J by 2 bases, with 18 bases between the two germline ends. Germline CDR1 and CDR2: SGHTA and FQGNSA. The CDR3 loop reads CASSPLSGTVNYGYTF. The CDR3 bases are TGTGCCAGCAGCCCCCTTAGTGGCACGGTAAACTATGGCTACACCTTC.

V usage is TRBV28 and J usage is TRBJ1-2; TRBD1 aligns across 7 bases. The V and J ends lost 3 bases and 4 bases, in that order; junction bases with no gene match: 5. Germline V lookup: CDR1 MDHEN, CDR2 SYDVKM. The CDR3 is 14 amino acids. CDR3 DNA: TGTGCCAGCAGTTTGCCTGACAGGGCCTATGGCTACACCTTC. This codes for CASSLPDRAYGYTF.

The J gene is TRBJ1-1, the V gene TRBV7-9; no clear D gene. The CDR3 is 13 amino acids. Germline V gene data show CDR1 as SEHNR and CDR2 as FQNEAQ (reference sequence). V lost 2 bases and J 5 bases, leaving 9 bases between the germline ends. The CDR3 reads CASSLLFGTEAFF. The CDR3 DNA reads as TGTGCCAGCAGCTTACTATTCGGGACTGAAGCTTTCTTT.